This T cell receptor beta chain was profiled in a study of CD8+ T cells in alopecia areata. Alopecia areata patients gave lesional scalp punch biopsies and peripheral blood samples. V shed 4 bases and J shed 9 bases, with 17 bases lying between them. The CDR3 loop spans 14 amino acids. Germline assignment: CDR1 SGHDT and CDR2 YYEEEE. This clone occurred a few times. RNA extraction and reverse transcription yielded cDNA as sequencing template. The method was immunoSEQ multiplex PCR; TCRdb's version includes in-frame clones alone and lacks a portion of them. Of 89,000 or so clones listed, approximately 50% are singletons.

The TCR sequence derives from a human donor with alopecia areata. This sequence joins TRBV5-6 and TRBJ2-1; the D is unclear. Sample: NKG2D-high CD8+ T cells sorted from blood. This CDR3 reads CASSAGSFVGEQFF. The CDR3 nucleotides are TGTGCCAGCAGCGCCGGCTCCTTTGTAGGTGAGCAGTTCTTC.